This TCR beta chain was identified during a study of technical replicates of blood from several donors. Method: immunoSEQ multiplex PCR; TCRdb's copy keeps in-frame clones and lacks some. Among approximately 70,000 clones listed, nearly 98% were seen once. The source is a human donor in good health. Sequencing used T cells isolated from PBMCs.

CDR3 protein: CASSSRGEGAFMNTEAFF. The CDR3 DNA reads TGTGCCAGCAGCTCTCGGGGTGAGGGTGCATTCATGAACACTGAAGCTTTCTTT. The chain is built from TRBV5-4 and TRBJ1-1; D gene unclear. In germline, CDR1 is SGHNT, CDR2 YYREEE (reference sequence). The ends were cut back, 3 bases at V and 0 bases at J, with 21 bases in the middle. The CDR3 totals 18 residues.